The T cell receptor beta chain described here comes from a study of T-cell reconstitution after alpha-beta-depleted transplantation in children. Trimming at V came to 4 bases and at J to 7 bases, leaving 5 bases not matched to a gene. The CDR3 is 13 amino acids. The library targeted TCRbeta and was prepared with unique molecular identifiers. TCRdb re-analysed the PCR reads in MiXCR, keeping a single row per CDR3 protein. This sample carries hundreds of thousands of distinct CDR3 sequences, about a sixth of them seen once, and the ten largest clones take less than 4%. The chain has TRBV12-3 or TRBV12-4 and TRBJ1-1, with TRBD1 matching 8 bases. The source is a human donor who donated a stem cell graft to a child with acute lymphoblastic leukemia. The sample in question was PBMCs from the stem cell graft donor, obtained from the stem cell graft. The CDR3 DNA follows: TGTGCCAGCAGTTACCGACAGGGGCATGAAGCTTTCTTT. Its protein is CASSYRQGHEAFF.